This T cell receptor (beta chain) emerged from a study of Graves' ophthalmopathy and Graves' hyperthyroidism. Notes on the study in general: The model predicted ophthalmopathy progression with over 60% sensitivity and 72.22% specificity.

This clonotype was found a few times. Antigen unknown. Investigators amplified TCR beta CDR3 regions from RNA transcripts. The authors performed first-round RT-PCR with HTBI primers and then a second-round multiplex PCR. One entry per CDR3 protein results from TCRdb running MiXCR on the multiplex PCR reads. The sample consists of 580,000 or so distinct CDR3 sequences, approximately 37% of them appearing once. This CDR3 comprises 19 residues. Germline CDR1 and CDR2: LGHNT and FRNRAP. V shed 0 bases and J 0 bases; nucleotides not matched to a gene: 9. The evidence that diagnosis relied on was clinical symptoms, serum thyroxine, TRAb, thyroid ultrasound and orbital computed tomography.

The receptor comes from an adult man with Graves' hyperthyroidism. Sample: peripheral blood or thyroid tissue (not recorded which). The V call is TRBV12-5, the J call TRBJ1-4, with 8 bases lining up with TRBD1. The CDR3 spells CASGLVGTGLFATNEKLFF. The CDR3 DNA is TGTGCTAGTGGTTTGGTTGGGACAGGACTGTTTGCAACTAATGAAAAACTGTTTTTT.